The clone carrying this TCR beta chain occurred many times. The source of the sample is a study of early T cells in non-severe SARS-CoV-2 infection. The germline V gene encodes CDR1 LGHDT and CDR2 YNNKEL (reference sequence). V was pared by 0 bases and J by 6 bases, with 11 bases between. The CDR3 consists of 14 residues. Unique molecular identifiers were added to individual cDNA molecules. Using its own MiXCR run on the 5' RACE reads, TCRdb lists one record per CDR3 protein. The sample carries 25,000 to 35,000 distinct CDR3 sequences, roughly 7% recorded once. J is TRBJ1-1 and V is TRBV3-1; D is unresolved. This TCR derives from an adult who was a healthcare worker with PCR-confirmed SARS-CoV-2 infection or an uninfected control (not recorded which). What was sequenced was whole blood. The CDR3 reads CASSQEGSRAEAFF. The CDR3 DNA reads TGTGCCAGCAGCCAAGAAGGGAGTCGGGCTGAAGCTTTCTTT.